The 23 T cell receptor beta chains in this list originate from one sample, sequenced in a study of T cells in tuberculosis. As for time point: new active TB diagnosis, blood taken before or within 7 days of starting treatment. TCRdb's copy holds only in-frame clones and misses some; the assay was immunoSEQ multiplex PCR. The profile shows around 30,000 clones, 80% to 95% of them singletons. The specimen comprised PBMCs, sampled at tuberculosis diagnosis. These receptor sequences come from an adult with tuberculosis.

This chain connects TRBV10-1 to TRBJ2-7, with TRBD2 identical over 10 bases. The CDR3 consists of 15 residues. Germline loops: CDR1 WNHNN, CDR2 SYGVQD (reference sequence). V shed 5 bases and J 4 bases; nucleotides not matched to a gene: 8. The CDR3 loop is CASSHKAGGPYEQYF. DNA for the CDR3: TGCGCCAGCAGTCACAAAGCGGGAGGGCCTTACGAGCAGTACTTC.

The CDR3 nucleotides read TGCAGTGCTAAGGCCAGGGATGGCTACACCTTC. Protein sequence: CSAKARDGYTF. The chain couples TRBV20-1 to TRBJ1-2; a weak D match, TRBD1 (5 bases). Per germline, CDR1 DFQATT and CDR2 SNEGSKA (reference sequence). The CDR3 length is 11 residues. Trimming pared 4 bases from V and 6 bases from J, leaving 9 bases between.

The V and J genes are TRBV29-1 and TRBJ2-3, with D maybe TRBD1 (6 bases). The CDR3 spans 14 residues. With 5 bases removed from V and 5 bases from J, the gap between germline ends came to 17 bases. The germline gives CDR1 SQVTM, CDR2 ANQGSEA. CDR3 sequence reads: CSVITGQGKDTQYF. Written as DNA, the CDR3 is TGCAGCGTTATTACCGGGCAGGGGAAAGATACGCAGTATTTT.

V usage is TRBV27 and J usage is TRBJ1-1; maybe TRBD1 (5 bases). Trimming took 5 bases from V and 6 from J, leaving 13 bases between them. Germline CDR1 MNHEY, CDR2 SMNVEV (reference sequence). The CDR3 totals 13 residues. The CDR3 spells CASSLYDRAEAFF. CDR3 DNA sequence: TGTGCCAGCAGTCTTTATGACAGAGCTGAAGCTTTCTTT.

J is TRBJ2-7 and V is TRBV7-9, with TRBD2 matching over 7 bases. With 1 base clipped from V and 6 bases from J, the junction kept 3 bases outside the gene matches. The CDR3 has 13 residues. Looked up from germline, CDR1 is SEHNR and CDR2 is FQNEAQ (reference sequence). CDR3: CASSLGTRGEQYF. CDR3 coding DNA: TGTGCCAGCAGCTTAGGGACTAGAGGCGAGCAGTACTTC.

The gene calls are TRBV5-3 and TRBJ2-1; TRBD1 agrees at 9 bases. TRBV5-3 is an open reading frame whose function is uncertain. This CDR3 contains 14 residues. The V gene end was trimmed by 0 bases and the J gene end by 8 bases; junction bases not matched to a gene: 3. The CDR3 DNA sequence: TGTGCCAGAAGCTTGGGGACAGGGGAGGATGAGCAGTTCTTC. This gives the protein CARSLGTGEDEQFF.

This chain uses TRBV11-2 with TRBJ1-4; D remains ambiguous. Germline CDR1 SGHAT, CDR2 FQNNGV. CDR3 length: 14 residues. Trimming shortened V by 4 bases and J by 8 bases, and 14 bases separated the two germline ends. CDR3 amino acids: CASSYPARREKLFF. CDR3 sequence (DNA): TGTGCCAGCAGCTACCCCGCACGGAGGGAAAAACTGTTTTTT.

V and J are TRBV7-8 and TRBJ1-2; TRBD1 aligns across 11 bases. J lost 2 bases, V lost 0 bases, and 5 bases had no gene match. CDR1 SGHVS and CDR2 FQNEAQ come from the germline V gene. This CDR3 comprises 17 residues. CDR3 DNA sequence: TGTGCCAGCAGCTTAGCGCCAAGGACAGGGGGCAACTATGGCTACACCTTC. It yields the protein CASSLAPRTGGNYGYTF.

This chain connects TRBV27 to TRBJ2-7; 10 bases line up with TRBD2. With 3 bases clipped from V and 7 bases from J, the junction kept 6 bases outside the gene matches. In germline, CDR1 is MNHEY, CDR2 SMNVEV (reference sequence). This CDR3 contains 14 residues. The chain's CDR3 is CASSFSGGTGEQYF. CDR3 nucleotide sequence: TGTGCCAGCAGTTTTAGCGGGGGGACGGGTGAGCAGTACTTC.

This clone has a single count. The rearrangement joins TRBV19 to TRBJ2-7, with 7 bases aligning to TRBD1. The V and J ends lost 6 bases and 6 bases, in that order; junction bases with no gene match: 14. The germline gives CDR1 LNHDA, CDR2 SQIVND (reference sequence). This CDR3 has 15 residues. CDR3 nucleotides: TGTGCCAGTAGCACCAATGGGGACAGTGGATTCGAGCAGTACTTC. This codes for CASSTNGDSGFEQYF.

V usage is TRBV5-1 and J usage is TRBJ2-7; 7 nucleotides agree with TRBD1. This CDR3 is 16 amino acids long. V was clipped by 3 bases and J by 0 bases; unmatched bases: 9. Looked up from germline, CDR1 is SGHRS and CDR2 is YFSETQ. CDR3 sequence: CASSWSTGLSSYEQYF. The CDR3 DNA is TGCGCCAGCAGCTGGTCGACAGGGTTAAGCTCCTACGAGCAGTACTTC.

This rearrangement joins TRBV14 to TRBJ2-3; 10 nucleotides align to TRBD2. In germline, CDR1 is SGHDN, CDR2 FVKESK. J gave up 5 bases and V 8 bases, and 13 bases lay outside the gene matches. The CDR3 is 16 amino acids. The CDR3: CASSRDELAGKDTQYF. CDR3 nucleotides: TGTGCCAGCTCCAGGGACGAACTAGCGGGGAAAGATACGCAGTATTTT.

The V gene is TRBV11-2, the J gene TRBJ1-1; D might be TRBD1 (6 bases). V shed 0 bases and J shed 3 bases, with 20 bases lying between them. CDR3 length equals 18 residues. Germline V gene sequence: CDR1 SGHAT, CDR2 FQNNGV. The DNA of the CDR3 is TGTGCCAGCAGCTTAGAGTGGGGGGGCAGACGGCGAGACACTGAAGCTTTCTTT. Protein sequence: CASSLEWGGRRRDTEAFF.

This clone was picked up a small number of times. The CDR3 sequence is CASRGGRDSGGYTF. CDR3 sequence (DNA): TGTGCCAGCAGGGGAGGAAGGGACAGCGGAGGCTACACCTTC. The chain couples TRBV27 to TRBJ1-2; the match to TRBD1 covers 7 bases. This CDR3 has 14 amino acids. J was trimmed by 8 bases and V by 6 bases; bases with no gene match: 12. Per the germline V gene, CDR1 is MNHEY and CDR2 is SMNVEV (reference sequence).

This chain joins TRBV9 and TRBJ2-7, with 14 bases fitting TRBD2. This CDR3 has 15 amino acids. Trimming at V came to 2 bases and at J to 3 bases, leaving 1 base not matched to a gene. In germline, CDR1 is SGDLS, CDR2 YYNGEE. The CDR3 bases are TGTGCCAGCAGCGTGGGGACTAGCGGGAGCTACGAGCAGTACTTC. Translating it yields CASSVGTSGSYEQYF.

V is TRBV9 and J is TRBJ2-1; no definite D call. Per germline, CDR1 SGDLS and CDR2 YYNGEE. V was trimmed by 0 bases and J by 4 bases, leaving 11 bases between them. This CDR3 spans 15 amino acids. For the CDR3, the DNA is TGTGCCAGCAGCGTAGCACCTGATAGTTACAATGAGCAGTTCTTC. It yields the protein CASSVAPDSYNEQFF.

V usage is TRBV14 and J usage is TRBJ1-1, with D perhaps matching TRBD1 (6 bases). Per germline, CDR1 SGHDN and CDR2 FVKESK. The ends were cut back, 4 bases at V and 11 bases at J, with 17 bases in the middle. The CDR3 consists of 13 residues. CDR3 in amino acids: CASSPTNWGQAFF. The CDR3 nucleotides are TGTGCCAGCAGCCCAACCAACTGGGGGCAGGCTTTCTTT. The full variable domain, completed using reference TRBV14 and TRBJ1-1, is EAGVTQFPSHSVIEKGQTVTLRCDPISGHDNLYWYRRVMGKEIKFLLHFVKESKQDESGMPNNRFLAERTGGTYSTLKVQPAELEDSGVYFCASSPTNWGQAFFGQGTRLTVV.

The chain uses TRBV7-6 and TRBJ2-2; tentative D call: TRBD2 (5 bases). The CDR3 extends over 14 amino acids. V lost 1 base and J lost 7, with 10 bases in between. The germline V gene encodes CDR1 SGHVS and CDR2 FNYEAQ. In DNA, the CDR3 is TGTGCCAGCAGCTTAGACCCCGCGGGCGGGGAGCTGTTTTTT. Its protein product is CASSLDPAGGELFF.

The chain joins TRBV19 to TRBJ2-3; TRBD1 matches at 9 bases. The CDR3 sequence is 17 residues long. In germline, CDR1 is LNHDA, CDR2 SQIVND (reference sequence). V lost 0 bases to trimming and J lost 4 bases; unmatched junction nucleotides: 8. CDR3 sequence reads: CASSIDPGQGFADTQYF. CDR3 DNA: TGTGCCAGTAGTATAGATCCGGGACAGGGTTTCGCAGATACGCAGTATTTT.

This rearrangement joins TRBV30 to TRBJ2-1; D not certain. The V gene's germline CDR1 is GTSNPN and CDR2 SVGIG (reference sequence). The CDR3 has 10 residues. The CDR3 region is CAYSRNEQFF. The CDR3 region has the DNA TGTGCATATTCCCGTAATGAGCAGTTCTTC. Full variable domain (rest looked up from reference TRBV30 and TRBJ2-1): SQTIHQWPATLVQPVGSPLSLECTVEGTSNPNLYWYRQAAGRGLQLLFYSVGIGQISSEVPQNLSASRPQDRQFILSSKKLLLSDSGFYLCAYSRNEQFFGPGTRLTVL.

The chain links TRBV27 to TRBJ1-6, with D hard to call. This CDR3 spans 14 amino acids. V lost 4 bases, J lost 0 bases, and 4 bases lay in between. Per germline, CDR1 MNHEY and CDR2 SMNVEV (reference sequence). The CDR3 DNA reads TGTGCCAGCAGTTCTAGCTCCTATAATTCACCCCTCCACTTT. Its protein is CASSSSSYNSPLHF.

The chain's CDR3 is CASNLVGGELFF. In nucleotides, the CDR3 is TGTGCCAGCAATTTGGTCGGCGGGGAGCTGTTTTTT. The chain has TRBV9 and TRBJ2-2; D is uncertain. Germline CDR1 reads SGDLS; CDR2 reads YYNGEE. V lost 6 bases and J lost 7, with 10 bases in between. The CDR3 is made up of 12 amino acids.

The V and J genes are TRBV7-8 and TRBJ2-7, with TRBD1 matching over 8 bases. CDR3 length: 12 residues. The V gene's germline CDR1 is SGHVS and CDR2 FQNEAQ. J gave up 6 bases and V 5 bases, and 3 bases lay outside the gene matches. CDR3 coding DNA: TGTGCCAGCAGCCCAGGACAGGGCGAGCAGTACTTC. This codes for CASSPGQGEQYF. The full variable domain, its missing parts supplied by reference TRBV7-8 and TRBJ2-7, is GAGVSQSPRYKVAKRGQDVALRCDPISGHVSLFWYQQALGQGPEFLTYFQNEAQLDKSGLPSDRFFAERPEGSVSTLKIQRTQQEDSAVYLCASSPGQGEQYFGPGTRLTVT.